This record looks at one TCR beta chain sequence and its context. The record originates from a study of T cell responses to AZD1222 COVID-19 vaccine. The repertoire was sequenced with immunoSEQ multiplex PCR; TCRdb's copy has only in-frame clones and lacks some. This repertoire shows approximately 100,000 clones, roughly 85% found once; its top ten account for about 2.5%. Sequencing was performed on peripheral blood, taken 28 days after the second AZD1222 dose. This receptor was taken from an adult who received the AZD1222 COVID-19 vaccine.

Here the CDR3 reads CASSWSATNEKLFF. The CDR3 DNA reads TGTGCCAGCAGTTGGAGTGCAACTAATGAAAAACTGTTTTTT. The genes are TRBV28 and TRBJ1-4; D unclear. CDR3 size: 14 residues. Trimming took off 4 bases at V and 0 bases at J, with 6 bases between the two ends. Germline V gene data show CDR1 as MDHEN and CDR2 as SYDVKM.